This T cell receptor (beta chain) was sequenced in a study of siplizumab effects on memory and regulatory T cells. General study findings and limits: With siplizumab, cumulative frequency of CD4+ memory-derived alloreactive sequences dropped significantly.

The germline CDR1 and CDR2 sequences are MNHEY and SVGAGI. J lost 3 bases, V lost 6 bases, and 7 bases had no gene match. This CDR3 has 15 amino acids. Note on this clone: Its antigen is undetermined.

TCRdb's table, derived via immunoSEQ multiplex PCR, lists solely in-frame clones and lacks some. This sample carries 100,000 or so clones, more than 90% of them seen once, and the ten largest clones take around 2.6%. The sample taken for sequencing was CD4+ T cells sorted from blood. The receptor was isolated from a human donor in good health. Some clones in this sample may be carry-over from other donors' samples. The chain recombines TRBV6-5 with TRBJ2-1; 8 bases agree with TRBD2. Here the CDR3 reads CASSSGTRYYNEQFF. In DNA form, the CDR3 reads TGTGCCAGCAGCTCCGGGACTAGATACTACAATGAGCAGTTCTTC.